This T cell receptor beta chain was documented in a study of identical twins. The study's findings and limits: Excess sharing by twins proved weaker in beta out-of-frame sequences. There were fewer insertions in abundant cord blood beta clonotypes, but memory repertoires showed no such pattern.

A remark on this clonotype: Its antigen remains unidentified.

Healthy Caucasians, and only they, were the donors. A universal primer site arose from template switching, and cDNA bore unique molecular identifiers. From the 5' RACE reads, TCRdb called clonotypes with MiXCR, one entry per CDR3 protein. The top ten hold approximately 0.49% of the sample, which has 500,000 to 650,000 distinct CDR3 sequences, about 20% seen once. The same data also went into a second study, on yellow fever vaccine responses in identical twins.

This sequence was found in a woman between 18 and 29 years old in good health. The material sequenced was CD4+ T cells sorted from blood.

CDR3 amino acids: CASSAPRREKETQYF. The CDR3 bases are TGTGCCAGCAGCGCCCCCCGGCGGGAGAAAGAGACCCAGTACTTC. The rearrangement uses TRBV7-6 and TRBJ2-5; 7 bases match TRBD2. The CDR3 runs to 15 residues. V shed 5 bases and J 3 bases; nucleotides not matched to a gene: 9. The germline gives CDR1 SGHVS, CDR2 FNYEAQ. Using reference TRBV7-6 and TRBJ2-5 for the parts outside the CDR3, the full variable domain is GAGVSQSPRYKVTKRGQDVALRCDPISGHVSLYWYRQALGQGPEFLTYFNYEAQQDKSGLPNDRFSAERPEGSISTLTIQRTEQRDSAMYRCASSAPRREKETQYFGPGTRLLVL.